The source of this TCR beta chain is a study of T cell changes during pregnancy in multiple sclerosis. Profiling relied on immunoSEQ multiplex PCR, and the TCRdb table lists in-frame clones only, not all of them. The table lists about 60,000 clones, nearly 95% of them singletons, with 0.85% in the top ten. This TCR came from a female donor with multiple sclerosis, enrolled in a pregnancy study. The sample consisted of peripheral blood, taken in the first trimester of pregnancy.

CDR3 region: CASSQVAGGRDTQYF. CDR3 sequence (DNA): TGTGCCAGCAGCCAGGTAGCGGGGGGGCGAGATACGCAGTATTTT. The chain links TRBV14 to TRBJ2-3, with 11 nucleotides matching TRBD2. The CDR3 contains 15 residues. The V gene end was trimmed by 3 bases and the J gene end by 5 bases; junction bases not matched to a gene: 4. Germline lookup yields CDR1 SGHDN and CDR2 FVKESK. Complete variable domain (other parts from reference TRBV14 and TRBJ2-3): EAGVTQFPSHSVIEKGQTVTLRCDPISGHDNLYWYRRVMGKEIKFLLHFVKESKQDESGMPNNRFLAERTGGTYSTLKVQPAELEDSGVYFCASSQVAGGRDTQYFGPGTRLTVL.